The 25 T cell receptor beta chains listed next were all sequenced from one sample in a study of blood T cell repertoires in COVID-19 (dated by TCRdb to about 2020). Libraries came from the immunoSEQ multiplex PCR assay. TCRdb carries this immuneACCESS record with in-frame sequences only. Its versions omit some clonotypes, under half of them owing to an unresolved V gene in the studies checked, with the rest unexplained. Within this sample are some 150,000 clones, with around 90% of them counted one time only. 0.8% to 0.95% of the sample goes to the ten largest clones. Sample: peripheral blood. The origin of the receptors is a woman aged 50 to 60 with acute or convalescent COVID-19.

The rearrangement links TRBV15 to TRBJ2-7, with TRBD1 identical over 7 bases. The V and J ends lost 5 bases and 5 bases, in that order; junction bases with no gene match: 9. Germline CDR1 and CDR2: LNHNV and YYDKDF (reference sequence). This CDR3 is built from 14 residues. The CDR3 DNA is TGTGCCACCAGCCACGACAGGGAGCGGAACGAGCAGTACTTC. Amino acid sequence: CATSHDRERNEQYF.

This clone was detected once. V usage is TRBV7-9 and J usage is TRBJ2-7, with D possibly being TRBD1 (6 bases). CDR1 and CDR2 from the germline V gene are SEHNR and FQNEAQ (reference sequence). The CDR3 covers 12 residues. V was cut by 4 bases and J by 6 bases, with 10 bases left in between. The CDR3, as DNA: TGTGCCAGCAGCTCCACAGGGTTCGAGCAGTACTTC. As protein: CASSSTGFEQYF.

The chain's CDR3 is CASSQVTGEETQYF. The CDR3 DNA is TGTGCCAGCAGCCAAGTAACGGGTGAAGAGACCCAGTACTTC. The chain employs TRBV4-2 and TRBJ2-5; D unresolved. Germline V gene lookup returns CDR1 LGHNA and CDR2 YNFKEQ. The CDR3 loop spans 14 amino acids. V was shortened by 1 base and J by 3 bases, with 9 bases between the two germline ends.

The gene calls are TRBV14 and TRBJ1-4, with 11 bases that match TRBD1. The length of the CDR3 is 18 residues. Germline lookup yields CDR1 SGHDN and CDR2 FVKESK. The trim removed 4 bases at V and 3 bases at J, leaving 10 bases unmatched. The CDR3 spells CASSRTDRGPVANEKLFF. In DNA, the CDR3 is TGTGCCAGCAGCCGCACGGACAGGGGGCCCGTTGCTAATGAAAAACTGTTTTTT.

The V and J genes are TRBV5-6 and TRBJ1-4, with D unresolved. Trimming removed 4 bases from V and 7 bases from J, with 8 bases in between. The CDR3 is made up of 12 amino acids. The V gene's germline CDR1 is SGHDT and CDR2 YYEEEE. The CDR3 DNA is TGTGCCAGCAGCAGAATCGGTGAAAAACTGTTTTTT. This encodes CASSRIGEKLFF.

The chain uses TRBV28 and TRBJ2-7, with TRBD2 identical over 8 bases. The ends lost 7 bases at V and 2 bases at J; junction bases unmatched: 7. This CDR3 has 14 residues. The germline CDR1 and CDR2 sequences are MDHEN and SYDVKM. For the CDR3, the DNA is TGTGCCAGCAACCCCGGGGGGGAAACCTACGAGCAGTACTTC. Translation gives CASNPGGETYEQYF.

The chain couples TRBV10-3 to TRBJ1-6, with D possibly being TRBD1 (5 bases). The germline V gene has CDR1 ENHRY and CDR2 SYGVKD. CDR3 length: 16 residues. V was clipped by 0 bases and J by 6 bases, with 12 bases between them. CDR3 loop: CAISESAGNSNSPLHF. The CDR3 DNA follows: TGTGCCATCAGTGAGTCAGCAGGGAACTCTAATTCACCCCTCCACTTT.

This clone was recorded a few times. This chain uses TRBV3-1 (or the pseudogene TRBV3-2) with TRBJ1-5; 9 bases align to TRBD1. The CDR3 is 17 residues long. V gave up 2 bases and J gave up 7 bases; unmatched junction bases: 12. Germline V lookup: CDR1 LGHDT, CDR2 YNNKEL (reference sequence). The CDR3 is CASSQYPETGGLQPQHF. The CDR3 DNA follows: TGTGCCAGCAGCCAATACCCCGAGACAGGGGGTTTACAGCCCCAGCATTTT.

The chain combines TRBV25-1 with TRBJ2-1; 8 nucleotides match TRBD2. Germline trimming cut 1 base from V and 4 bases from J; bases unmatched to any gene: 6. Germline CDR1 MGHDK, CDR2 SYGVNS. The CDR3 spans 16 residues. The CDR3 loop reads CASSEFREGTYNEQFF. The CDR3 nucleotides are TGTGCCAGCAGTGAATTCCGGGAGGGGACATACAATGAGCAGTTCTTC.

The CDR3 here is CASSHLLLGLAGAHNEQFF. Written as DNA, the CDR3 is TGTGCCAGTAGCCACCTACTCCTAGGACTAGCGGGAGCCCACAATGAGCAGTTCTTC. The chain recombines TRBV19 with TRBJ2-1, with 13 bases matching TRBD2. Germline trimming cut 6 bases from V and 5 bases from J; bases unmatched to any gene: 16. Germline CDR1 LNHDA, CDR2 SQIVND (reference sequence). This CDR3 comprises 19 residues.

V usage is TRBV11-3 and J usage is TRBJ2-7, with D possibly TRBD1 on 6 matching bases. The germline V gene encodes CDR1 SGHNT and CDR2 YENEEA. V dropped 4 bases and J dropped 3 bases, with 16 bases sitting between them. The CDR3 covers 15 residues. CDR3 loop: CASSSGQHSVYEQYF. The CDR3 nucleotides are TGTGCCAGCAGCTCCGGACAGCACTCAGTCTACGAGCAGTACTTC.

The CDR3 spells CASSLRTGGSYNEQFF. DNA for the CDR3: TGTGCCAGCAGCCTTCGGACAGGGGGTTCCTACAATGAGCAGTTCTTC. The genes are TRBV3-1 (or the pseudogene TRBV3-2) and TRBJ2-1; 10 nucleotides line up with TRBD1. Per the germline V gene, CDR1 is LGHDT and CDR2 is YNNKEL (reference sequence). CDR3 size: 16 residues. With V trimmed by 4 bases and J by 1 base, 4 bases remained unmatched.

This chain uses TRBV6-2 or TRBV6-3 with TRBJ2-2; 7 bases are a match to TRBD2. This CDR3 is 17 amino acids long. Germline lookup yields CDR1 MNHEY and CDR2 SVGEGT. Trimming removed 6 bases from V and 0 bases from J; junction bases left unmatched: 10. The CDR3 region has the DNA TGTGCCAGCAGCCCCGGGCGTAGCGGGCCGAACACCGGGGAGCTGTTTTTT. Translation gives CASSPGRSGPNTGELFF.

The chain is built from TRBV19 and TRBJ1-6, with TRBD1 identical over 7 bases. The CDR3 runs 14 residues. Germline V gives CDR1 LNHDA, CDR2 SQIVND (reference sequence). Trimming at V came to 3 bases and at J to 8 bases, leaving 4 bases not matched to a gene. The CDR3 is CASSIRQGDSPLHF. DNA for the CDR3: TGTGCCAGTAGTATCCGACAGGGTGATTCACCCCTCCACTTT.

This clone was observed a few times. The chain carries TRBV15 and TRBJ1-2; maybe TRBD1 (6 bases). Germline V CDR1 and CDR2: LNHNV, YYDKDF (reference sequence). The CDR3 length is 16 residues. The V end lost 5 bases, the J end lost 7 bases, and 23 bases lay between the germline ends. The CDR3 DNA follows: TGTGCCACCAGCTCAGGACAGTTCTCTAACTATGGTGGCTACACCTTC. This translates into CATSSGQFSNYGGYTF.

The V gene is TRBV5-5, the J gene TRBJ1-1; TRBD1 might be the D (5 bases). Germline V gene sequence: CDR1 SGHKS, CDR2 YYEKEE (reference sequence). The V end was cut by 0 bases, the J end by 5 bases, with 11 bases between. The CDR3 loop spans 14 amino acids. As DNA, the CDR3 is TGTGCCAGCAGCTTGGCCGGACGGGGGACTGAAGCTTTCTTT. It translates to CASSLAGRGTEAFF. Filled out from reference TRBV5-5 and TRBJ1-1, the complete variable domain reads DAGVTQSPTHLIKTRGQQVTLRCSPISGHKSVSWYQQVLGQGPQFIFQYYEKEERGRGNFPDRFSARQFPNYSSELNVNALLLGDSALYLCASSLAGRGTEAFFGQGTRLTVV.

The chain employs TRBV24-1 and TRBJ1-3; D uncertain. V was trimmed by 5 bases and J by 2 bases, leaving 6 bases between them. CDR3 length equals 13 residues. CDR1 KGHDR and CDR2 SFDVKD come from the germline V gene. The CDR3 loop reads CATSGVTGNTIYF. DNA for the CDR3: TGTGCCACCAGTGGAGTAACTGGAAACACCATATATTTT.

CDR3 sequence reads: CASSPGPQGGWQFF. The DNA for the CDR3 is TGTGCCAGCAGCCCGGGACCACAGGGGGGGTGGCAGTTCTTC. The chain employs TRBV2 and TRBJ2-1, with D perhaps matching TRBD1 (8 bases). V was shortened by 6 bases and J by 12 bases, with 21 bases between the two germline ends. The CDR3 has 14 amino acids. Per germline, CDR1 SNHLY and CDR2 FYNNEI.

The chain is built from TRBV5-6 and TRBJ2-2; D may be TRBD1 (5 bases). CDR3 length: 17 amino acids. CDR1 is SGHDT, CDR2 YYEEEE, per germline. V was shortened by 4 bases and J by 6 bases, with 22 bases between the two germline ends. The CDR3 reads CASSPYKGRLGPGELFF. The CDR3 nucleotides read TGTGCCAGCAGCCCCTATAAGGGGCGTTTGGGCCCCGGGGAGCTGTTTTTT.

The rearrangement uses TRBV25-1 and TRBJ2-5; maybe TRBD1 (6 bases). The CDR3 totals 16 residues. V lost 3 bases, J lost 2 bases, and 16 bases lay in between. Germline V gene lookup returns CDR1 MGHDK and CDR2 SYGVNS. CDR3 sequence: CASSDPSQGSQETQYF. The DNA for the CDR3 is TGTGCCAGCAGTGATCCCTCACAGGGATCTCAAGAGACCCAGTACTTC.

This rearrangement joins TRBV6-5 to TRBJ2-6; D gene unclear. Germline CDR1 and CDR2: MNHEY and SVGAGI. This CDR3 has 15 amino acids. Trimming took 6 bases from V and 0 from J, leaving 9 bases between them. The CDR3 DNA is TGTGCCAGCAGAACTGTGAGCTCTGGGGCCAACGTCCTGACTTTC. Translating it yields CASRTVSSGANVLTF.

This rearrangement joins TRBV24-1 to TRBJ2-1; D unresolved. Trimming stripped 6 bases from V and 6 bases from J, with 5 bases between. The CDR3 runs 11 residues. Germline lookup yields CDR1 KGHDR and CDR2 SFDVKD. In DNA form, the CDR3 reads TGTGCCACCAGTCAGTTCAATGAGCAGTTCTTC. This codes for CATSQFNEQFF.

This clone has only a few counts. This chain uses TRBV7-2 with TRBJ1-1, with 8 bases aligning to TRBD1. J was trimmed by 1 base and V by 2 bases; bases with no gene match: 9. The CDR3 has 17 residues. Per the germline V gene, CDR1 is SGHTA and CDR2 is FQGNSA. In DNA, the CDR3 is TGTGCCAGCAGCTTAAGGCACCGGACAGGGTGGAACACTGAAGCTTTCTTT. It encodes CASSLRHRTGWNTEAFF.

The J gene is TRBJ1-2, the V gene TRBV3-1 (or the pseudogene TRBV3-2); D not resolved. In germline, CDR1 is LGHDT, CDR2 YNNKEL (reference sequence). V was pared by 1 base and J by 8 bases, with 11 bases between. The CDR3 contains 13 residues. CDR3 sequence (DNA): TGTGCCAGCAGCCAAGGCCGGCCACAGGGCTACACCTTC. Its translation is CASSQGRPQGYTF.

V is TRBV2 and J is TRBJ2-1; a possible D gene is TRBD2 (6 bases). Trimming took off 3 bases at V and 6 bases at J, with 6 bases between the two ends. This CDR3 contains 12 residues. Germline V lookup: CDR1 SNHLY, CDR2 FYNNEI. The DNA of the CDR3 is TGTGCCAGCAGTGAGACTAGCAATGAGCAGTTCTTC. It yields the protein CASSETSNEQFF.